Sequencing of this T cell receptor (beta chain) was carried out in a study of cytomegalovirus exposure and HLA in healthy donors. General study findings and limits: Cytomegalovirus status was reportedly diagnosed by the classifier with high sensitivity and specificity. The study found most TCR sequences rare, yet found some public TCRs in many donors. The investigators catalogued 150 to 200 TCR beta chains as cytomegalovirus-associated.

A word on this clone: The target antigen is unknown.

Clones were sequenced by immunoSEQ multiplex PCR, and TCRdb holds only the in-frame ones, with some missing. In the table there are some 77,000 clones, about 94% of which are singletons. The donors formed part of the approximately 130-subject validation cohort, distinct from the roughly 600-subject first cohort. This CDR3 has 16 residues. Germline V gene sequence: CDR1 MNHEY, CDR2 SMNVEV (reference sequence). V was cut by 5 bases and J by 3 bases, with 16 bases left in between. The origin of this receptor is a man aged 18 to 35 in good health and CMV-seropositive. The chain employs TRBV27 and TRBJ1-4, with D tentatively TRBD1 (6 bases). Source material: PBMCs. This chain's CDR3 is CASSPRHTGSNEKLFF. CDR3 coding DNA: TGTGCCAGCAGTCCAAGACACACAGGGTCTAATGAAAAACTGTTTTTT.